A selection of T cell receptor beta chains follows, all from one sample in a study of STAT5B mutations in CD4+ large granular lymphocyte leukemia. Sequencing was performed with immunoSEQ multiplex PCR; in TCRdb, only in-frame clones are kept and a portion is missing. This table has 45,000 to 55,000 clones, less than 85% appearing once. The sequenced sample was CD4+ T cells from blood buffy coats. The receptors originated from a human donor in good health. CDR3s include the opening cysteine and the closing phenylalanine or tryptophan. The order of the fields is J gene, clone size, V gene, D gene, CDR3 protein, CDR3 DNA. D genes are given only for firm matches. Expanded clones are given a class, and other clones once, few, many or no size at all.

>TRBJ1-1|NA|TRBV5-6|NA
CASSSWVNTEAFF
TGTGCCAGCAGCTCCTGGGTGAACACTGAAGCTTTCTTT
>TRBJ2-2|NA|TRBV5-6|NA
CASSLPANTGELFF
TGTGCCAGCAGTTTACCGGCCAACACCGGGGAGCTGTTTTTT
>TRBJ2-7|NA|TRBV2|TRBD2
CASTPGLVVYEQYF
TGTGCCAGCACCCCGGGACTAGTGGTCTACGAGCAGTACTTC
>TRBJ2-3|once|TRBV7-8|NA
CASSLDRATDTQYF
TGTGCCAGCAGCTTGGACCGGGCCACAGATACGCAGTATTTT
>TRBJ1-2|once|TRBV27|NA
CASSFVAPPANYGYTF
TGTGCCAGCAGTTTTGTGGCACCCCCGGCTAACTATGGCTACACCTTC
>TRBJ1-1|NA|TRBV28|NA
CASTPSAGADTEAFF
TGTGCCAGCACCCCGTCGGCAGGGGCGGACACTGAAGCTTTCTTT
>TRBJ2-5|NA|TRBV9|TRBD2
CASSMSGKETQYF
TGTGCCAGCAGCATGAGCGGGAAAGAGACCCAGTACTTC
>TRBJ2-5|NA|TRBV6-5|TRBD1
CASSWGTGGGETQYF
TGTGCCAGCAGTTGGGGGACAGGGGGCGGAGAGACCCAGTACTTC
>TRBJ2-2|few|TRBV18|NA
CASSPANTGELFF
TGTGCCAGCTCACCAGCGAACACCGGGGAGCTGTTTTTT
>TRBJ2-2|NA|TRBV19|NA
CASTESRGGPYGELFF
TGTGCCAGTACCGAATCCCGTGGAGGTCCCTACGGGGAGCTGTTTTTT
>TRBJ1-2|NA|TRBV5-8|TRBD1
CASRTQGQNYGYTF
TGTGCCAGCAGGACCCAGGGACAGAACTATGGCTACACCTTC
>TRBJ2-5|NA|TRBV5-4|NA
CASSPGGSPGETQYF
TGTGCCAGCAGCCCCGGAGGTTCCCCGGGGGAGACCCAGTACTTC
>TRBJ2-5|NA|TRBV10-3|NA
CAIRGLEGETQYF
TGTGCCATCAGGGGCCTGGAGGGCGAGACCCAGTACTTC
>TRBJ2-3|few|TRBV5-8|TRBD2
CASTASGVTDTQYF
TGTGCCAGCACAGCTAGCGGAGTCACAGATACGCAGTATTTT
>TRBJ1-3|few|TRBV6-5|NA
CASNQGSGNTIYF
TGTGCCAGCAACCAAGGTTCTGGAAACACCATATATTTT
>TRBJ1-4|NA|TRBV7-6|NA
CASSLFTQGQGEKLFF
TGTGCCAGCAGCTTATTCACCCAGGGCCAGGGGGAAAAACTGTTTTTT
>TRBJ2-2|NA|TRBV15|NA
CATSRDTGELFF
TGTGCCACCAGCAGAGATACCGGGGAGCTGTTTTTT
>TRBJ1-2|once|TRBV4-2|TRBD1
CASSQDLGTGQGYTF
TGTGCCAGCAGCCAAGATCTCGGGACAGGGCAGGGCTACACCTTC
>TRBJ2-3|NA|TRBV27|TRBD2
CASRSLAGEWRTQYF
TGTGCCAGCAGATCACTAGCGGGGGAGTGGCGTACGCAGTATTTT
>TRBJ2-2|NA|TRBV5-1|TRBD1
CASSPTGYTGELFF
TGCGCCAGCAGCCCGACAGGGTACACCGGGGAGCTGTTTTTT
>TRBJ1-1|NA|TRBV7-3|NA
CASSLNPGNTEAFF
TGTGCCAGCAGCTTAAATCCGGGGAACACTGAAGCTTTCTTT
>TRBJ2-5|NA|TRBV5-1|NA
CASSSTGQGGETQYF
TGCGCCAGCAGCTCTACCGGACAGGGAGGGGAGACCCAGTACTTC
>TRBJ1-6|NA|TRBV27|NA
CASSLTGSSYNSPLHF
TGTGCCAGCAGTCTCACAGGAAGCTCCTATAATTCACCCCTCCACTTT
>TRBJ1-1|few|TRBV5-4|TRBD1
CASSSPTGAHTEAFF
TGTGCCAGCAGCTCGCCGACAGGGGCGCACACTGAAGCTTTCTTT
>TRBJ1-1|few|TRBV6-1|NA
CASSEAPGAEAFF
TGTGCCAGCAGTGAAGCGCCCGGGGCCGAAGCTTTCTTT
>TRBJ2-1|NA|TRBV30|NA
CAWSVHGPGVINEQFF
TGTGCCTGGAGTGTACATGGGCCGGGGGTTATCAATGAGCAGTTCTTC
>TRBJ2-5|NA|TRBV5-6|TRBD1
CASSLDRRTGTRQETQYF
TGTGCCAGCAGCTTGGATAGACGGACAGGTACCAGACAAGAGACCCAGTACTTC
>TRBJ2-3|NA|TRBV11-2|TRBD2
CASSSGLAASTDTQYF
TGTGCCAGCAGCTCCGGACTAGCAGCTAGCACAGATACGCAGTATTTT
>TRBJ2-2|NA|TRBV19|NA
CASSMEGATGELFF
TGTGCCAGTAGTATGGAGGGGGCAACCGGGGAGCTGTTTTTT
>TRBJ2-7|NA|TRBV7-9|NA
CASSLGSGEQYF
TGTGCCAGCAGCTTAGGGTCGGGCGAGCAGTACTTC
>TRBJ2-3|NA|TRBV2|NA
CASRRVAKSTDTQYF
TGTGCCAGCAGGAGGGTAGCCAAAAGCACAGATACGCAGTATTTT
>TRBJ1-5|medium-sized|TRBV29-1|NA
CSVARGVNQPQHF
TGCAGCGTTGCGAGGGGGGTCAATCAGCCCCAGCATTTT
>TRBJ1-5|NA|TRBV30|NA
CAWSVSRVPQPQHF
TGTGCCTGGAGTGTAAGCAGGGTCCCTCAGCCCCAGCATTTT